The text below deals with one T cell receptor beta chain. Its antigen remains unknown. Being one base from a much bigger clone, this may be a read error. Each CDR3 protein gets one entry after TCRdb re-called the 5' RACE reads with MiXCR. The repertoire includes roughly 250,000 distinct CDR3 sequences, roughly 10% of them detected once, and less than 3% sits in the top ten. Trimming removed 4 bases at V and 4 bases at J, with 16 bases between. The CDR3 is made up of 15 amino acids. Per germline, CDR1 MNHEY and CDR2 SVGAGI. This record comes from a study of CD8 T cells in ankylosing spondylitis. Regarding the study as a whole: Characteristic of ankylosing spondylitis blood, it appeared, was a TCR beta motif comprising about eight highly homologous variants. Disease-associated clonotypes exhibited CD8+ identity and were relatively infrequent in peripheral blood. Both synovial fluid and blood in reactive arthritis had previously been reported to carry some motif variants.

The specimen sequenced was blood, either unsorted or a sorted T cell fraction (not recorded which). The chain recombines TRBV6-5 with TRBJ2-5; either TRBD1 or TRBD2 may fit D (5 bases each). The receptor was derived from a male donor with ankylosing spondylitis or in good health (not recorded which). The CDR3 nucleotides read TGTGCCAGCAGTTTGCCGGGACCCCTCCCAGAGACCCAGTACTTC. This sequence encodes CASSLPGPLPETQYF.